Listed below are T cell receptor beta chains from one sample, sequenced in a study of blood T cell repertoires in COVID-19. Libraries were prepared by immunoSEQ multiplex PCR; TCRdb keeps only in-frame clonotypes and omits some of them. In the table there are some 350,000 clones, approximately 90% of which are singletons. Material for sequencing was peripheral blood. Receptor source: a woman aged 18-29 years who had recovered from COVID-19. Both conserved end residues are part of each CDR3. A D gene is named only where the DNA matches it firmly. Clone size, where shown, is once, few, many, or a class for clones that have expanded.

>TRBJ1-3|once|TRBD1|TRBV6-2/TRBV6-3
CASSYPGTAGNTIYF
TGTGCCAGCAGTTACCCCGGGACAGCAGGAAACACCATATATTTT
>TRBJ2-3|-|TRBD2|TRBV11-3
CASSLVGGTQYF
TGTGCCAGCAGCTTAGTCGGGGGGACGCAGTATTTT
>TRBJ1-1|-|TRBD1|TRBV4-1
CASSLAGGATEAFF
TGCGCCAGCAGCCTAGCAGGGGGCGCGACTGAAGCTTTCTTT
>TRBJ2-2|-|TRBD1|TRBV19
CASTDRGMTGELFF
TGTGCCAGTACGGACAGGGGAATGACCGGGGAGCTGTTTTTT
>TRBJ2-2|-|-|TRBV10-2
CASSELANTGELFF
TGCGCCAGCAGTGAGTTAGCGAACACCGGGGAGCTGTTTTTT
>TRBJ1-1|-|-|TRBV7-9
CASSLEMGSAEAFF
TGTGCCAGCAGCTTAGAGATGGGCTCGGCTGAAGCTTTCTTT
>TRBJ1-2|-|-|TRBV12-3/TRBV12-4
CASSLNRAYGYTF
TGTGCCAGCAGTCTCAACAGGGCGTATGGCTACACCTTC
>TRBJ1-1|-|TRBD1|TRBV7-2
CASSIQGAGRNTEAFF
TGTGCCAGCAGCATACAGGGGGCGGGTAGGAACACTGAAGCTTTCTTT
>TRBJ2-5|-|-|TRBV7-9
CASSLIRAGLETQYF
TGTGCCAGCAGCTTAATACGGGCGGGATTAGAGACCCAGTACTTC
>TRBJ2-2|once|TRBD1|TRBV30
CAWNQEGANTGELFF
TGTGCCTGGAACCAAGAGGGGGCTAACACCGGGGAGCTGTTTTTT
>TRBJ2-1|-|TRBD2|TRBV28
CASSPTSGSLNEQFF
TGTGCCAGCAGTCCGACTAGCGGGAGCCTAAATGAGCAGTTCTTC
>TRBJ1-2|-|-|TRBV5-6
CASSLSRQGNYGYTF
TGTGCCAGCAGCTTGAGTCGGCAGGGGAACTATGGCTACACCTTC
>TRBJ1-4|-|-|TRBV14
CASSKGGLATNEKLFF
TGTGCCAGCAGCAAAGGGGGACTTGCAACTAATGAAAAACTGTTTTTT
>TRBJ2-5|-|TRBD2|TRBV11-3
CASSSYSGSGTQYF
TGTGCCAGCAGCTCATATAGCGGGAGTGGGACCCAGTACTTC
>TRBJ1-2|once|TRBD1|TRBV4-3
CASSQWDRDYGYTF
TGCGCCAGCAGCCAGTGGGACAGAGACTATGGCTACACCTTC
>TRBJ2-3|-|TRBD2|TRBV28
CASREGGPDTQYF
TGTGCCAGCAGGGAGGGAGGGCCCGATACGCAGTATTTT
>TRBJ2-1|-|-|TRBV5-6
CASRDGRPYNEQFF
TGTGCCAGCAGGGATGGGAGGCCTTACAATGAGCAGTTCTTC
>TRBJ1-6|-|-|TRBV5-1
CASSDRTVLSYNSPLHF
TGCGCCAGCAGCGACAGGACTGTACTCTCCTATAATTCACCCCTCCACTTT
>TRBJ1-5|-|TRBD1|TRBV9
CASSVEGADQPQHF
TGTGCCAGCAGCGTAGAGGGGGCCGATCAGCCCCAGCATTTT
>TRBJ2-2|-|TRBD2|TRBV7-9
CASSSPGTSNTGELFF
TGTGCCAGCAGCTCCCCTGGGACTAGCAACACCGGGGAGCTGTTTTTT
>TRBJ1-1|-|-|TRBV30
CAWGIPSGTEAFF
TGTGCCTGGGGGATCCCTAGCGGCACTGAAGCTTTCTTT
>TRBJ2-2|-|-|TRBV19
CASRISWNTGELFF
TGTGCCAGTAGGATATCATGGAACACCGGGGAGCTGTTTTTT
>TRBJ2-5|-|TRBD2|TRBV6-5
CATSCAGEKETQYF
TGTGCCACCAGCTGCGCGGGAGAAAAAGAGACCCAGTACTTC
>TRBJ1-3|-|-|TRBV6-6
CASKEGLTGNTIYF
TGTGCCAGCAAAGAGGGACTAACCGGAAACACCATATATTTT